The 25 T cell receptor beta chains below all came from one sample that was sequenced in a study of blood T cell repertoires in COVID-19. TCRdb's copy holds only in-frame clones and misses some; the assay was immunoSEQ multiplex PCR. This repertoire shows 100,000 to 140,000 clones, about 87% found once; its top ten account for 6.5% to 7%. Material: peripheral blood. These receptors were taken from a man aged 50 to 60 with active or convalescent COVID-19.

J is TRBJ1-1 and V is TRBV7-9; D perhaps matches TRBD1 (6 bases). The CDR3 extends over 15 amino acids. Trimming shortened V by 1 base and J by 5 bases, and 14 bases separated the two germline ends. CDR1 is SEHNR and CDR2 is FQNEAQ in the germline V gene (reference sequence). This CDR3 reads CASSLGVRGWTEAFF. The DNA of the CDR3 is TGTGCCAGCAGCTTAGGGGTAAGGGGGTGGACTGAAGCTTTCTTT.

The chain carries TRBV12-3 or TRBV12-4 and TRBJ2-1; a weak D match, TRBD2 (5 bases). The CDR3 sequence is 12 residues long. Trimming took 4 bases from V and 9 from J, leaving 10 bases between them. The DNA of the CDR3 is TGTGCCAGCAGTTATACTAGGCTTGAGCAGTTCTTC. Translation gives CASSYTRLEQFF.

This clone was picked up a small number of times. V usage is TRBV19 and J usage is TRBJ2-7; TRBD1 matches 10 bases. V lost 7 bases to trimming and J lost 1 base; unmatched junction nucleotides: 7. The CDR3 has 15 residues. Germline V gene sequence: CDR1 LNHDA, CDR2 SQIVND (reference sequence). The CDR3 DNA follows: TGTGCCAGTACGGGGACAGGGGAGAAATCCTACGAGCAGTACTTC. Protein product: CASTGTGEKSYEQYF.

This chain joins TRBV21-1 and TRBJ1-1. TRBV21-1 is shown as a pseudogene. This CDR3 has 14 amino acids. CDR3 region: CASSAKAMNTEAFF. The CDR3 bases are TGTGCCAGCAGCGCGAAAGCCATGAACACTGAAGCTTTCTTT.

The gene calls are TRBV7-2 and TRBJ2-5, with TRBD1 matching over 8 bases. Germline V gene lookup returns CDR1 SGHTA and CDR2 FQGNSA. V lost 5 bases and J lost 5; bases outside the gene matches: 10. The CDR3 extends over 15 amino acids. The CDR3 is CASSPDRGKTETQYF. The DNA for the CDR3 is TGTGCCAGCAGCCCAGACAGGGGTAAGACGGAGACCCAGTACTTC.

The CDR3 DNA reads as TGTGCCAGCAGCTTGGGACAGGGGGACGAGTTCTTC. Translation gives CASSLGQGDEFF. V usage is TRBV11-3 and J usage is TRBJ2-1; 11 bases are a match to TRBD1. With 3 bases clipped from V and 14 bases from J, the junction kept 3 bases outside the gene matches. The CDR3 spans 12 residues. Germline loops: CDR1 SGHNT, CDR2 YENEEA.

CDR3 sequence reads: CAIGTADTEAFF. DNA of the CDR3: TGTGCCATCGGGACAGCTGACACTGAAGCTTTCTTT. J is TRBJ1-1 and V is TRBV10-3; TRBD1 matches at 7 bases. The germline gives CDR1 ENHRY, CDR2 SYGVKD. This CDR3 comprises 12 residues. V was clipped by 8 bases and J by 3 bases; unmatched bases: 3.

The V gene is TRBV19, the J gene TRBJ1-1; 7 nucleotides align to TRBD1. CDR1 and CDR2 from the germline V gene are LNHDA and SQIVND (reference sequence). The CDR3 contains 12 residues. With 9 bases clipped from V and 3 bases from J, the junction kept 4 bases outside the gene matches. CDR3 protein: CASLTGDTEAFF. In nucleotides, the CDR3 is TGTGCCAGCCTCACAGGGGACACTGAAGCTTTCTTT.

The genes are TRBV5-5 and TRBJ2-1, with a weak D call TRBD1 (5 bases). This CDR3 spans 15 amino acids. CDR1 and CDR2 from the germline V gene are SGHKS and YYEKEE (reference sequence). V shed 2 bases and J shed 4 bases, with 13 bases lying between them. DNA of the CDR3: TGTGCCAGCAGCTTCACTGGGGCAACTTACAATGAGCAGTTCTTC. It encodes CASSFTGATYNEQFF.

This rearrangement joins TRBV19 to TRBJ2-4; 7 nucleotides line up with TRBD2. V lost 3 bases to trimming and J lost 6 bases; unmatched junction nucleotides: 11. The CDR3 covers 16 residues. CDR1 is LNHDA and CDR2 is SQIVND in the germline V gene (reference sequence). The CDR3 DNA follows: TGTGCCAGTAGTATTAAGCGGGATATCCTTTCAAACATTCAGTACTTC. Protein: CASSIKRDILSNIQYF.

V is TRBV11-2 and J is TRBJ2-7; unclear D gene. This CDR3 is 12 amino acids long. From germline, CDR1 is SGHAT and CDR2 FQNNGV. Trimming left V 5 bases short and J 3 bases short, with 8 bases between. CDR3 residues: CASSATGYEQYF. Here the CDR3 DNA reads TGTGCCAGCAGCGCAACTGGCTACGAGCAGTACTTC.

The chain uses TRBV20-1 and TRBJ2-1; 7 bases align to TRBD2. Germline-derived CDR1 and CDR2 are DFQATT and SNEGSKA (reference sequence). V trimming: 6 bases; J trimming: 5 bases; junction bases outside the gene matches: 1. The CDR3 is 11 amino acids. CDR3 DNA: TGCAGTGCCCGGGGGGACAATGAGCAGTTCTTC. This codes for CSARGDNEQFF.

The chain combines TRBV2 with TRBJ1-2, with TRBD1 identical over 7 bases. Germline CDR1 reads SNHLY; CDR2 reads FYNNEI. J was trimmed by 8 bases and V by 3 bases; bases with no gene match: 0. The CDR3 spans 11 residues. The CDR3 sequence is CASSETGGYTF. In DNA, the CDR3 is TGTGCCAGCAGTGAGACAGGGGGCTACACCTTC.

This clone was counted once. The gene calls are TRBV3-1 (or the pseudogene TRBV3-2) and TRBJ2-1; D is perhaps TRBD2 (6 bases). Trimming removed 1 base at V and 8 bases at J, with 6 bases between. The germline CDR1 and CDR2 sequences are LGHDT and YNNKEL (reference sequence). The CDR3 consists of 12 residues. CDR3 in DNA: TGTGCCAGCAGCCAAGCGGGGGATGAGCAGTTCTTC. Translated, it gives CASSQAGDEQFF.

CDR3 DNA sequence: TGTGCCAGCAGTGAATCTGGCAGCTCTGGAAACACCATATATTTT. Its translation is CASSESGSSGNTIYF. The rearrangement uses TRBV6-1 and TRBJ1-3; D is ambiguous. Trimming pared 2 bases from V and 0 bases from J, leaving 8 bases between. The CDR3 has 15 residues. Germline CDR1 is MNHNS and CDR2 is SASEGT.

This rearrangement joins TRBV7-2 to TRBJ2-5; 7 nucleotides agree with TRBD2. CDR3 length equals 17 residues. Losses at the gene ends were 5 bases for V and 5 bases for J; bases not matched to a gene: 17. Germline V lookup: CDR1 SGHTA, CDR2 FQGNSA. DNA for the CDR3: TGTGCCAGCAGCCCCCGGGGCGCGGGAGAAGTGGGGGAGACCCAGTACTTC. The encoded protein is CASSPRGAGEVGETQYF.

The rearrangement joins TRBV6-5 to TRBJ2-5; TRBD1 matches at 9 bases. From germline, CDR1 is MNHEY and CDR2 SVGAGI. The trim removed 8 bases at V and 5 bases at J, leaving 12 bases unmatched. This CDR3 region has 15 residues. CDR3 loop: CASQISGQGVETQYF. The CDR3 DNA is TGTGCCAGCCAGATTTCGGGACAGGGTGTTGAGACCCAGTACTTC.

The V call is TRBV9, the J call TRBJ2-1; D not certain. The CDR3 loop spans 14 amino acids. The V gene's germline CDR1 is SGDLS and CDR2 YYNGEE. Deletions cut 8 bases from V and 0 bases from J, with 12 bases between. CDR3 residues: CASSPTGSYNEQFF. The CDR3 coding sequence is TGTGCCAGTAGCCCCACTGGCTCCTACAATGAGCAGTTCTTC.

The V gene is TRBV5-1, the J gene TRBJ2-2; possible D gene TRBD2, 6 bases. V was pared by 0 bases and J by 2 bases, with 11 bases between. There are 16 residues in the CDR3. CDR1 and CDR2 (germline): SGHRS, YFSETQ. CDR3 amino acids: CASSLAQRANTGELFF. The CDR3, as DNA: TGCGCCAGCAGCTTGGCCCAGCGGGCTAACACCGGGGAGCTGTTTTTT.

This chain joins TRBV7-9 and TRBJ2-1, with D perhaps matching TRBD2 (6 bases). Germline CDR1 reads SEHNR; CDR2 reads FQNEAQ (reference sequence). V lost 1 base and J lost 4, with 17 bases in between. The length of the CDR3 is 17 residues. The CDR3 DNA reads TGTGCCAGCAGCTTAGAGCGGGCTAGCGTATCGTACAATGAGCAGTTCTTC. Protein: CASSLERASVSYNEQFF.

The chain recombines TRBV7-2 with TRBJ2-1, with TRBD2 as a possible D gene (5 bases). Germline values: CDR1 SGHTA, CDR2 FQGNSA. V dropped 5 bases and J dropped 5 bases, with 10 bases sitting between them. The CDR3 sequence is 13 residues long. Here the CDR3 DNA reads TGTGCCAGCAGCCGGGGTCAGCACAATGAGCAGTTCTTC. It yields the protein CASSRGQHNEQFF.

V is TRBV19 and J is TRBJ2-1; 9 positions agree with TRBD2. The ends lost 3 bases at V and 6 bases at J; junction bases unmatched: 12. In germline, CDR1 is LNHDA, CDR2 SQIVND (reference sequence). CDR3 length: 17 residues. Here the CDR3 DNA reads TGTGCCAGTAGTATCACAGACAAGGGACTAGCATCCAATGAGCAGTTCTTC. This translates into CASSITDKGLASNEQFF.

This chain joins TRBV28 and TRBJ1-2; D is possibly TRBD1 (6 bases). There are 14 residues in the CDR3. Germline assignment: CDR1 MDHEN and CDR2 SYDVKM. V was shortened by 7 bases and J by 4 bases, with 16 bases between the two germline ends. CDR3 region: CASNSQGHSYGYTF. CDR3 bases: TGTGCCAGCAACTCCCAGGGACATAGCTATGGCTACACCTTC.

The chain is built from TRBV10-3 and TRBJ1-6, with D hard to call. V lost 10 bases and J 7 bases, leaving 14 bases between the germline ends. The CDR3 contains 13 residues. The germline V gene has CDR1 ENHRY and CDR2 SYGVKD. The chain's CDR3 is CATRVVRNSPLHF. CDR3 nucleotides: TGTGCCACACGGGTAGTGCGAAATTCACCCCTCCACTTT.

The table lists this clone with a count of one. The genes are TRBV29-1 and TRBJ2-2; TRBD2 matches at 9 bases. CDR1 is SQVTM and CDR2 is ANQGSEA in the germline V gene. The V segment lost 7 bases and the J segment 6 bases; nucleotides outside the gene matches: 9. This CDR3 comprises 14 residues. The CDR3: CSGSSGRSAGELFF. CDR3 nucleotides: TGCAGCGGGAGTAGCGGGAGATCGGCCGGGGAGCTGTTTTTT.